This T cell receptor beta chain comes out of a study of cytomegalovirus exposure and HLA in healthy donors. PCR employed 60 Vbeta and 13 Jbeta primers. The protocol was immunoSEQ multiplex PCR, while the TCRdb copy is restricted to in-frame clones and leaves out a portion. The table lists some 100,000 clones, about 80% of them singletons. The sequence came from a woman in her 50s in good health and CMV-seropositive. The sample comprised PBMCs.

CDR3 coding DNA: TGTGCCAGCTCACGGGGCGGCTCCTACGAGCAGTACTTC. It codes for CASSRGGSYEQYF. The chain couples TRBV18 to TRBJ2-7, with a weak D call TRBD1 (5 bases). This CDR3 is 13 amino acids long. Per the germline V gene, CDR1 is KGHSH and CDR2 is LQKENI. The V end was cut by 4 bases, the J end by 0 bases, with 7 bases between.